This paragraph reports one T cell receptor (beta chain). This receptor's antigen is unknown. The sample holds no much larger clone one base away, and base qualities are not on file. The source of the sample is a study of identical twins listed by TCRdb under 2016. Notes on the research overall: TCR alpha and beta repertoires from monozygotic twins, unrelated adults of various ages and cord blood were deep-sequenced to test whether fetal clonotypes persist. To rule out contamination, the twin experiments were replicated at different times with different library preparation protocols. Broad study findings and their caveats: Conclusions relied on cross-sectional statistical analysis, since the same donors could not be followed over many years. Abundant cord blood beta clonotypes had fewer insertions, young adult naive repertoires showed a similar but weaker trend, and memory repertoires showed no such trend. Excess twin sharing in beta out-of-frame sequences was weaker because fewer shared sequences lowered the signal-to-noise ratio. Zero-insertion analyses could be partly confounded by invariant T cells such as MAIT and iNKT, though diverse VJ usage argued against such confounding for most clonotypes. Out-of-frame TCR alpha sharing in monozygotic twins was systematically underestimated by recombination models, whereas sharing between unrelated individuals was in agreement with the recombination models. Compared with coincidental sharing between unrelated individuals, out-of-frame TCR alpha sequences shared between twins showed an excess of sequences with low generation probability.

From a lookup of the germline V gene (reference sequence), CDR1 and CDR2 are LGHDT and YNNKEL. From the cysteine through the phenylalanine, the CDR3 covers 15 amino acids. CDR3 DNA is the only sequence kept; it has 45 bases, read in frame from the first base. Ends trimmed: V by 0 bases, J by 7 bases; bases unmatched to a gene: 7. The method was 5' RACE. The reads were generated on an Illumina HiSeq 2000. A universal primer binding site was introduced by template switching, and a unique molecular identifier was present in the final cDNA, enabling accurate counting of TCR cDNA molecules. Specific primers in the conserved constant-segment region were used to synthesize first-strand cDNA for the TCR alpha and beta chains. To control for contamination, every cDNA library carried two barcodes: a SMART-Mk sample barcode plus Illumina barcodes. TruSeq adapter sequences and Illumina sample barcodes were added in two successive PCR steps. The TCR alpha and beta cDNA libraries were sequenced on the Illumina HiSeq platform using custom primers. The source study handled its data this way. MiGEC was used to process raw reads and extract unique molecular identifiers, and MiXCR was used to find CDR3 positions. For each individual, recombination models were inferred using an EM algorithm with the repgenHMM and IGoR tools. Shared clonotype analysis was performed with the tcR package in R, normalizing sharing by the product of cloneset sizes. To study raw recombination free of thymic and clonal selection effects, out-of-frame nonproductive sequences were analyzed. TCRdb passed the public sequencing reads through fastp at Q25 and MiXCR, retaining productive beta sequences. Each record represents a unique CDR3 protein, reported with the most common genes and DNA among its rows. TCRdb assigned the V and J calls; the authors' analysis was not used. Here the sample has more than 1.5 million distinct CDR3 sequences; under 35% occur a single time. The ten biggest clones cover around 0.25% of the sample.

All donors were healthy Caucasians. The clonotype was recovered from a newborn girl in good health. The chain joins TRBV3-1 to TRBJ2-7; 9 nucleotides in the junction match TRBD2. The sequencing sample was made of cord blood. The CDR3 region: CASSQEGLAINEQYF. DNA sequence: TGTGCCAGCAGCCAAGAAGGACTAGCGATCAATGAGCAGTACTTC.